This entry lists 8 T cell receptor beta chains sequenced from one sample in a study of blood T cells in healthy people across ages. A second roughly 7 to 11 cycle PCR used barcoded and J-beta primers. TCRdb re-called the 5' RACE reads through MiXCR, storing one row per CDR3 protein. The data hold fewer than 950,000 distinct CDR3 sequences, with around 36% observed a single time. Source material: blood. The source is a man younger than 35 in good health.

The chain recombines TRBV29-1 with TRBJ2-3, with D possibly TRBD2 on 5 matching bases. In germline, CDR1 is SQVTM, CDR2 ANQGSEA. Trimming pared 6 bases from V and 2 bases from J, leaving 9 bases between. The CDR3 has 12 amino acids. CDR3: CSVDGNTDTQYF. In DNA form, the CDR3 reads TGCAGCGTCGACGGGAACACAGATACGCAGTATTTT.

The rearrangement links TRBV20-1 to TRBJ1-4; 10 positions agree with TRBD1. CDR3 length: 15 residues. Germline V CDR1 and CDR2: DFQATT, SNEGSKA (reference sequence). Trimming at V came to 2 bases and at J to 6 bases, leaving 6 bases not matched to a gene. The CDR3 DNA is TGCAGTGCTAGACATGCGGGGACAGGGGATGAAAAACTGTTTTTT. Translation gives CSARHAGTGDEKLFF.

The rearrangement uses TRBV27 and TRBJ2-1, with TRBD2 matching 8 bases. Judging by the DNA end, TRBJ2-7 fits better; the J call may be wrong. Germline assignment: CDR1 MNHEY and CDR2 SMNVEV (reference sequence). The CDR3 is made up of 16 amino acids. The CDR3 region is CASSLWGGGYDNEQYF. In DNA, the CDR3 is TGTGCCAGCAGTTTATGGGGCGGGGGGTATGATAATGAGCAGTACTTC.

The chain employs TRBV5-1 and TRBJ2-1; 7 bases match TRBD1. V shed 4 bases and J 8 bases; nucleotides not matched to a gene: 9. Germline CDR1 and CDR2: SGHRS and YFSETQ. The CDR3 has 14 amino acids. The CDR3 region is CASSLGQSWDEQFF. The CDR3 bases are TGCGCCAGCAGCCTGGGACAGTCATGGGATGAGCAGTTCTTC.

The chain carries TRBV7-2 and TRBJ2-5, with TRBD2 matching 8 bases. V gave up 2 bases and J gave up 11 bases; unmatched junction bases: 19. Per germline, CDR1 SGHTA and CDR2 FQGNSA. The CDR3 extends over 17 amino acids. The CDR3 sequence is CASSLRGVAGLNNEQYF. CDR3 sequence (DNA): TGTGCCAGCAGCTTAAGGGGGGTAGCGGGGCTCAACAATGAGCAGTACTTC.

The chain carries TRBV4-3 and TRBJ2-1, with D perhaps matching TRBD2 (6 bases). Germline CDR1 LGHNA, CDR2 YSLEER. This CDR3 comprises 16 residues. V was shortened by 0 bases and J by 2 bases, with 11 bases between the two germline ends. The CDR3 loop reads CASSQDRRGTYNEQFF. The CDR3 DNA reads TGCGCCAGCAGCCAAGATCGGCGCGGGACCTACAATGAGCAGTTCTTC.

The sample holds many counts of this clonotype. CDR3 amino acids: CSAEPGLLTTQYF. As DNA, the CDR3 is TGCAGTGCTGAACCGGGACTCCTGACGACGCAGTATTTT. The gene calls are TRBV20-1 and TRBJ2-3; tentative D call: TRBD2 (6 bases). The CDR3 length is 13 residues. V shed 5 bases and J shed 9 bases, with 18 bases lying between them. Germline CDR1 and CDR2: DFQATT and SNEGSKA (reference sequence).

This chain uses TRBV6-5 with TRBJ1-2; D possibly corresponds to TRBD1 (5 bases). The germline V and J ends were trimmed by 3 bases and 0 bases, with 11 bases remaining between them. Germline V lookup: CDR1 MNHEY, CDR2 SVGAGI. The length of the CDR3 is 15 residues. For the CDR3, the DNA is TGTGCCAGCAGTTATGTCAAGGGGTCTAACTATGGCTACACCTTC. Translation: CASSYVKGSNYGYTF.